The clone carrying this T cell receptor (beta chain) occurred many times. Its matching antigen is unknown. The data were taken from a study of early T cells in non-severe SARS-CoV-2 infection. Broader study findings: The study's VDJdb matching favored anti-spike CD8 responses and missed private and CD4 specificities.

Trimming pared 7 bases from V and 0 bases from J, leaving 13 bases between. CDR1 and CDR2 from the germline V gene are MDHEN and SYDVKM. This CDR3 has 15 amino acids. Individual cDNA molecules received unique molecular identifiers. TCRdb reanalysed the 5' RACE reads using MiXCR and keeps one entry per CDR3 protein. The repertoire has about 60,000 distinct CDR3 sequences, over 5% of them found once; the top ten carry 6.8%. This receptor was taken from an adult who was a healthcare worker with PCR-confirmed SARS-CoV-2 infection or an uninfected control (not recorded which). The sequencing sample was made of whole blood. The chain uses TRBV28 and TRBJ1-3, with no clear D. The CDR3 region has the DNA TGTGCCAGCAATGGTCGACGCAGCTCTGGAAACACCATATATTTT. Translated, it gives CASNGRRSSGNTIYF.